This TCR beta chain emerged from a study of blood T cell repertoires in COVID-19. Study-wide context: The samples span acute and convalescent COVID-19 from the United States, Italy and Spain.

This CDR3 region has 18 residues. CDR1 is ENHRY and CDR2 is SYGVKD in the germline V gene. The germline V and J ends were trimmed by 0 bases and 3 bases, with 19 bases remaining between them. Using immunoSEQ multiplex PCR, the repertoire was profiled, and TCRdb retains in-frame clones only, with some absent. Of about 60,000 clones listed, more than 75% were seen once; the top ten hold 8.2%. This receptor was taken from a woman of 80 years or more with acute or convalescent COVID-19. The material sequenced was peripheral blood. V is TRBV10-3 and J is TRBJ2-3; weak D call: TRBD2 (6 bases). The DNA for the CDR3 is TGTGCCATCAGTGAGTCCCCGGTAGGAGGGATAGGGACAGATACGCAGTATTTT. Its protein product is CAISESPVGGIGTDTQYF.